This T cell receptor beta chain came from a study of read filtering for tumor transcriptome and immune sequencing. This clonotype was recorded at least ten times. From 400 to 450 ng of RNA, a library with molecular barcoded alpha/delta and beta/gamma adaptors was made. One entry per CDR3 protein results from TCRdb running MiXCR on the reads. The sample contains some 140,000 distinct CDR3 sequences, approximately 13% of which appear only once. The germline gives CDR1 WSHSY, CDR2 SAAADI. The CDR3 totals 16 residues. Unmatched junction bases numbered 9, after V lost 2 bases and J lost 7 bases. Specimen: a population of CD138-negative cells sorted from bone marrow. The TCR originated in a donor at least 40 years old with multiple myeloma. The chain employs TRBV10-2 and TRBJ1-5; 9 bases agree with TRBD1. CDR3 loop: CASSEQLQGAWQPQHF. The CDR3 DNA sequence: TGCGCCAGCAGTGAGCAATTACAGGGGGCATGGCAGCCCCAGCATTTT.